This passage covers 20 T cell receptor beta chains from one sample sequenced in a study of T cells after yellow fever vaccination. TCRdb re-analysed the 5' RACE reads in MiXCR, keeping a single row per CDR3 protein. This sample has a few hundred thousand distinct CDR3 sequences, with roughly 3.7% found just once. The sequences come from PBMCs, collected 15 days after the yellow fever booster vaccination. All receptors derive from a man younger than 35 who received the YFV17D yellow fever vaccine.

This clonotype has only a few counts. The rearrangement joins TRBV5-4 to TRBJ2-1; D gene ambiguous. V shed 0 bases and J shed 7 bases, with 8 bases lying between them. Germline CDR1 reads SGHNT; CDR2 reads YYREEE (reference sequence). The CDR3 extends over 13 amino acids. CDR3 nucleotide sequence: TGTGCCAGCAGCTTGGTGACTGCAAATGAGCAGTTCTTC. Amino acids: CASSLVTANEQFF.

There are many counts of this clonotype. V gene TRBV6-2 or TRBV6-3 combines with J gene TRBJ1-1; the D gene is possibly TRBD1 (5 bases). The V and J ends lost 6 bases and 11 bases respectively, with 16 bases between them. CDR1 and CDR2 from the germline V gene are MNHEY and SVGEGT. The CDR3 length is 12 residues. In nucleotides, the CDR3 is TGTGCCAGCAGCCGCGAGGCAGGGTCGGCTTTCTTT. Translating it yields CASSREAGSAFF.

This clonotype was counted at least ten times. This chain uses TRBV7-2 with TRBJ2-5; D call uncertain. The CDR3 has 13 residues. V lost 3 bases and J 5 bases, leaving 10 bases between the germline ends. The germline gives CDR1 SGHTA, CDR2 FQGNSA. The CDR3 region has the DNA TGTGCCAGCAGCTTTTCACCTTCGGAGACCCAGTACTTC. Translated, it gives CASSFSPSETQYF.

Many counts were recorded for this clonotype. The chain uses TRBV6-5 and TRBJ1-2; D might be TRBD1 (6 bases). V was pared by 6 bases and J by 10 bases, with 12 bases between. In germline, CDR1 is MNHEY, CDR2 SVGAGI. The length of the CDR3 is 11 residues. The CDR3 is CASSNRVFYTF. The CDR3 region has the DNA TGTGCCAGCAGCAACAGGGTATTCTACACCTTC.

This clonotype was observed many times. The V call is TRBV6-5, the J call TRBJ1-6; 8 nucleotides agree with TRBD1. Germline-derived CDR1 and CDR2 are MNHEY and SVGAGI. The CDR3 runs 15 residues. The trim removed 8 bases at V and 8 bases at J, leaving 11 bases unmatched. CDR3 protein: CASRWDRSNYSPLHF. Here the CDR3 DNA reads TGTGCCAGCCGATGGGACAGGTCTAATTATTCACCCCTCCACTTT.

Many counts were recorded for this clonotype. This chain connects TRBV4-3 to TRBJ1-4, with 10 bases fitting TRBD1. The CDR3 is 17 residues long. V shed 0 bases, J shed 8 bases, and the junction held 9 bases outside the gene matches. From germline, CDR1 is LGHNA and CDR2 YSLEER. CDR3 nucleotides: TGCGCCAGCAGCCAAGATTGGGGGGGGACAGGGGACGAAAAACTGTTTTTT. The encoded protein is CASSQDWGGTGDEKLFF.

The table lists this clonotype with many counts. J is TRBJ2-3 and V is TRBV12-3 or TRBV12-4; 8 nucleotides line up with TRBD2. Unmatched junction bases numbered 2, after V lost 2 bases and J lost 1 base. The CDR3 is 15 amino acids. CDR3 DNA: TGTGCCAGCAGTTTACGAGCGGGGGGCACAGATACGCAGTATTTT. Translating it yields CASSLRAGGTDTQYF.

The chain links TRBV20-1 to TRBJ1-1; no firm D call. The germline gives CDR1 DFQATT, CDR2 SNEGSKA (reference sequence). The CDR3 runs to 13 residues. V lost 5 bases, J lost 4 bases, and 14 bases lay in between. CDR3 protein: CSALSPGSTEAFF. The CDR3 nucleotides are TGCAGTGCTCTTTCGCCTGGGAGCACTGAAGCTTTCTTT.

This clonotype has at least ten counts. The chain has TRBV12-3 or TRBV12-4 and TRBJ1-5; the D gene is possibly TRBD1 (6 bases). The V end lost 4 bases, the J end lost 6 bases, and 13 bases lay between the germline ends. This CDR3 is built from 14 residues. The CDR3 DNA follows: TGTGCCAGCAGTTGGGCGGGGGGGGCTCAGCCCCAGCATTTT. This gives the protein CASSWAGGAQPQHF.

This clonotype was picked up many times. The chain couples TRBV5-4 to TRBJ2-3; perhaps D is TRBD1 or TRBD2 (5 bases each). Germline CDR1 is SGHNT and CDR2 is YYREEE (reference sequence). This CDR3 is built from 14 residues. Trimming took off 7 bases at V and 1 base at J, with 13 bases between the two ends. As DNA, the CDR3 is TGTGCCAGCCGTGGGGACCACCGCACAGATACGCAGTATTTT. It encodes CASRGDHRTDTQYF.

This clonotype showed up many times. This sequence joins TRBV6-5 and TRBJ2-1, with D unresolved. V lost 6 bases, J lost 5 bases, and 20 bases lay in between. CDR1 is MNHEY, CDR2 SVGAGI, per germline. This CDR3 spans 16 amino acids. The CDR3 sequence is CASRKTNGPWNNEQFF. The CDR3 nucleotides are TGTGCCAGCAGAAAAACCAACGGGCCCTGGAACAATGAGCAGTTCTTC.

This clonotype was counted at least ten times. CDR3 sequence reads: CASSPGLSTDTQYF. DNA of the CDR3: TGTGCCAGCAGCCCGGGACTCAGCACAGATACGCAGTATTTT. The chain joins TRBV7-2 to TRBJ2-3; possible D gene TRBD2, 6 bases. The V end was cut by 5 bases, the J end by 0 bases, with 9 bases between. Germline assignment: CDR1 SGHTA and CDR2 FQGNSA. The CDR3 is 14 residues long.

This clonotype appeared many times. The rearrangement links TRBV7-2 to TRBJ2-7; 8 nucleotides align to TRBD1. This CDR3 region has 15 residues. V shed 4 bases, J shed 2 bases, and the junction held 7 bases outside the gene matches. Germline values: CDR1 SGHTA, CDR2 FQGNSA. CDR3 region: CASSSWGQETYEQYF. CDR3 DNA: TGTGCCAGCAGCTCTTGGGGACAGGAAACCTACGAGCAGTACTTC.

This clonotype was seen many times. This chain uses TRBV20-1 with TRBJ2-1, with D unresolved. There are 13 residues in the CDR3. Trimming left V 6 bases short and J 2 bases short, with 11 bases between. Germline V gene sequence: CDR1 DFQATT, CDR2 SNEGSKA (reference sequence). CDR3 DNA sequence: TGCAGTGCCCGTGTCGCTACCTACAATGAGCAGTTCTTC. It translates to CSARVATYNEQFF.

This clonotype was observed at least ten times. The chain carries TRBV29-1 and TRBJ2-6; TRBD1 matches at 8 bases. The CDR3 covers 13 residues. Germline lookup yields CDR1 SQVTM and CDR2 ANQGSEA. With V trimmed by 4 bases and J by 10 bases, 6 bases remained unmatched. CDR3 region: CSVGQGLGNVLTF. CDR3 nucleotides: TGCAGCGTTGGACAGGGGCTTGGGAACGTCCTGACTTTC.

This clonotype was seen repeatedly, ten times or more. The chain couples TRBV7-2 to TRBJ1-1, with TRBD1 as a possible D gene (5 bases). This CDR3 is 15 amino acids long. Between the trimmed V and J ends, which lost 1 base and 0 bases, there was a span of 9 bases. Per germline, CDR1 SGHTA and CDR2 FQGNSA. CDR3 region: CASSLGRAMNTEAFF. The CDR3 coding sequence is TGTGCCAGCAGCTTAGGCAGGGCTATGAACACTGAAGCTTTCTTT. Full variable domain (remainder filled in from reference TRBV7-2 and TRBJ1-1): GAGVSQSPSNKVTEKGKDVELRCDPISGHTALYWYRQSLGQGLEFLIYFQGNSAPDKSGLPSDRFSAERTGGSVSTLTIQRTQQEDSAVYLCASSLGRAMNTEAFFGQGTRLTVV.

The table lists this clonotype with many counts. The gene calls are TRBV15 and TRBJ1-2; 8 bases align to TRBD1. The germline CDR1 and CDR2 sequences are LNHNV and YYDKDF (reference sequence). V lost 4 bases, J lost 3 bases, and 16 bases stayed unmatched. The CDR3 has 18 amino acids. The CDR3 loop is CATSTEGGQGGGYYGYTF. CDR3 bases: TGTGCCACCAGCACCGAAGGAGGACAGGGTGGGGGATACTATGGCTACACCTTC. Drawing the rest from reference TRBV15 and TRBJ1-2, the complete variable domain is DAMVIQNPRYQVTQFGKPVTLSCSQTLNHNVMYWYQQKSSQAPKLLFHYYDKDFNNEADTPDNFQSRRPNTSFCFLDIRSPGLGDTAMYLCATSTEGGQGGGYYGYTFGSGTRLTVV.

CDR3 in DNA: TGCGCCAGCAGCTCCTGGACAGGGTACTACAATGAGCAGTTCTTC. This codes for CASSSWTGYYNEQFF. V and J are TRBV5-1 and TRBJ2-1; 8 bases match TRBD1. V dropped 3 bases and J dropped 3; count of bases not matched to a gene: 5. Per the germline V gene, CDR1 is SGHRS and CDR2 is YFSETQ. The CDR3 contains 15 residues.

At least ten counts were recorded for this clonotype. This chain uses TRBV6-2 or TRBV6-3 with TRBJ2-7; 7 nucleotides align to TRBD2. The germline V gene encodes CDR1 MNHEY and CDR2 SVGEGT. CDR3 size: 12 residues. V shed 8 bases, J shed 0 bases, and the junction held 1 base outside the gene matches. CDR3 in amino acids: CASRTSSYEQYF. The DNA for the CDR3 is TGTGCCAGCCGGACTAGCTCCTACGAGCAGTACTTC.

In this sample, this clonotype turned up many times. V and J are TRBV29-1 and TRBJ2-5; D may be TRBD2 (5 bases). The germline V and J ends were trimmed by 6 bases and 4 bases, with 27 bases remaining between them. This CDR3 has 17 residues. The germline V gene encodes CDR1 SQVTM and CDR2 ANQGSEA. DNA for the CDR3: TGCAGCGTAAGAGGCATGGCCGGACTCCCCCTTCCAGAGACCCAGTACTTC. Protein: CSVRGMAGLPLPETQYF.